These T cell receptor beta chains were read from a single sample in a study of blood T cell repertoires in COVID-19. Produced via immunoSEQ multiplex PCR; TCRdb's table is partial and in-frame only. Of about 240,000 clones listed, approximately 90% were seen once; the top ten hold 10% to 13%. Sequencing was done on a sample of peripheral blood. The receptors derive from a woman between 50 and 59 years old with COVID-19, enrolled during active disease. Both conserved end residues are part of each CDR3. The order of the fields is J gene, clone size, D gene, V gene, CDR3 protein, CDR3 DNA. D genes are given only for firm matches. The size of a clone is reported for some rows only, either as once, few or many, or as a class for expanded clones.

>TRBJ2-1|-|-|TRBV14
CASSQDLPGVVGNEQFF
TGTGCCAGCAGCCAAGATTTGCCCGGGGTAGTAGGCAATGAGCAGTTCTTC
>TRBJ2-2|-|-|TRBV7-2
CASSLITSYTGELFF
TGTGCCAGCAGCTTAATTACTTCTTACACCGGGGAGCTGTTTTTT
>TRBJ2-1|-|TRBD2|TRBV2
CASSVLAGGGFF
TGTGCCAGCAGTGTTCTAGCGGGGGGAGGTTTCTTC
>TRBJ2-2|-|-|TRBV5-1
CASSFQSGITGELFF
TGCGCCAGCAGCTTTCAGTCAGGTATCACCGGGGAGCTGTTTTTT
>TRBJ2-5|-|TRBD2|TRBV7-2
CASSLAASGGQETQYF
TGTGCCAGCAGCTTAGCGGCTAGCGGGGGTCAAGAGACCCAGTACTTC
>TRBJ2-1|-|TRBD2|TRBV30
CAWAGDWEGNNEQFF
TGTGCCTGGGCTGGCGACTGGGAGGGGAACAATGAGCAGTTCTTC
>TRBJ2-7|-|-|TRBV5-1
CASSLGGAVNEQYF
TGCGCCAGCAGCTTGGGTGGGGCGGTTAACGAGCAGTACTTC
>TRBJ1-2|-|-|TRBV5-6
CASSPQGWNYGYTF
TGTGCCAGCAGCCCCCAGGGCTGGAACTATGGCTACACCTTC
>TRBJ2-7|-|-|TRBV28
CASSPQGNNYEQYF
TGTGCCAGCAGCCCGCAGGGTAACAACTACGAGCAGTACTTC
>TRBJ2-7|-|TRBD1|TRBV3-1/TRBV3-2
CASSQGQGISGEQYF
TGTGCCAGCAGCCAGGGACAGGGAATAAGTGGCGAGCAGTACTTC
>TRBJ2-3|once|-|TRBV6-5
CASHRDRASTDTQYF
TGTGCCAGCCACAGGGACCGAGCTAGCACAGATACGCAGTATTTT
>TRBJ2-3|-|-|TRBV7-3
CASSEQGLPTDTQYF
TGTGCCAGCAGCGAACAGGGCCTCCCAACAGATACGCAGTATTTT
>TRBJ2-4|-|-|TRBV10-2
CATLSRQAKNIQYF
TGCGCCACCCTCTCCCGACAAGCCAAAAACATTCAGTACTTC
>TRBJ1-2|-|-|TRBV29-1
CSAINLDYGYTF
TGCAGCGCCATTAACCTAGACTATGGCTACACCTTC
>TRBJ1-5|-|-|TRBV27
CARPSGGGQPQHF
TGTGCCAGGCCATCGGGCGGGGGTCAGCCCCAGCATTTT
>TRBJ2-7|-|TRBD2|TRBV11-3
CASSFGLAGDSYEQYF
TGTGCCAGCAGCTTCGGACTAGCGGGGGATTCCTACGAGCAGTACTTC
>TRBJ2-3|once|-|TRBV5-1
CASSPLGTTGWTDTQYF
TGCGCCAGCAGCCCCCTCGGGACAACGGGGTGGACAGATACGCAGTATTTT
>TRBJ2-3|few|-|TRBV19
CASSVGGPGTQYF
TGTGCCAGTAGTGTAGGGGGGCCGGGTACGCAGTATTTT
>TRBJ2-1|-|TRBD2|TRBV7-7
CASSSGLAGGSNEQFF
TGTGCCAGCAGCTCAGGACTAGCGGGGGGTAGCAATGAGCAGTTCTTC
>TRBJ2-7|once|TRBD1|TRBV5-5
CASSLAAQGGRPYEQYF
TGTGCCAGCAGCTTGGCCGCACAGGGGGGCAGACCCTACGAGCAGTACTTC
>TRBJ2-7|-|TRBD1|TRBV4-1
CASSQGTGFPYEQYF
TGCGCCAGCAGCCAGGGGACAGGGTTTCCCTACGAGCAGTACTTC
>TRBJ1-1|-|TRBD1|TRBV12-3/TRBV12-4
CASRDRGAAFF
TGTGCCAGCAGGGACAGGGGCGCAGCTTTCTTT
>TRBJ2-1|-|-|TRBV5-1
CASSLDTTEQFF
TGCGCCAGCAGCTTGGATACGACAGAGCAGTTCTTC
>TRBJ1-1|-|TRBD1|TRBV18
CASSPRPDRGTEAFF
TGTGCCAGCTCACCTCGCCCCGACAGGGGCACTGAAGCTTTCTTT
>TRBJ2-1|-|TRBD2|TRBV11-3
CASSSEAGGYNEQFF
TGTGCCAGCAGCTCAGAAGCGGGGGGCTACAATGAGCAGTTCTTC
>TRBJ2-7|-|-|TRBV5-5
CASSRGQMGIYEQYF
TGTGCCAGCAGCCGCGGACAGATGGGGATATACGAGCAGTACTTC
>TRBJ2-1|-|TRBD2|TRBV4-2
CASSLTGGAGEQFF
TGTGCCAGCAGCCTTACCGGGGGGGCGGGTGAGCAGTTCTTC
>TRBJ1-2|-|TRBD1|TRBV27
CASSLSGQVNGYTF
TGTGCCAGCAGTTTATCGGGACAGGTGAATGGCTACACCTTC
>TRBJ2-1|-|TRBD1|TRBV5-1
CASTQGTGAWDEQFF
TGCGCCAGCACCCAAGGGACAGGGGCTTGGGATGAGCAGTTCTTC
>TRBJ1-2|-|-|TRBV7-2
CASSLAGGDYGYTF
TGTGCCAGCAGCTTAGCCGGGGGTGACTATGGCTACACCTTC
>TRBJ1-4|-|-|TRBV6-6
CASSRGEGKLFF
TGTGCCAGCAGTAGGGGGGAGGGAAAACTGTTTTTT
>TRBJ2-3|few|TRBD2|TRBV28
CASSLWGGGALADTQYF
TGTGCCAGCAGTTTGTGGGGCGGGGGGGCCTTGGCAGATACGCAGTATTTT
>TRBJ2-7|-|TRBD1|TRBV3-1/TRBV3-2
CASSPGQGTNEQYF
TGTGCCAGCAGCCCCGGACAGGGTACCAACGAGCAGTACTTC
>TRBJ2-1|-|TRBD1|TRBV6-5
CASSWTGGEQFF
TGTGCCAGCAGTTGGACAGGCGGGGAGCAGTTCTTC
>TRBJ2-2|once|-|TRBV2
CASRQGWGTGELFF
TGTGCCAGCAGGCAGGGGTGGGGCACCGGGGAGCTGTTTTTT
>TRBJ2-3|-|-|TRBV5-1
CASSRGDRAGSTDTQYF
TGCGCCAGCAGCCGAGGGGATCGAGCGGGTAGCACAGATACGCAGTATTTT
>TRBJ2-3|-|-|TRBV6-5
CASSSEVGAGSYTQYF
TGTGCCAGCAGTTCCGAGGTAGGAGCGGGCTCTTATACGCAGTATTTT
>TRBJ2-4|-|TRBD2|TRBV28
CASNTSGTRVDIQYF
TGTGCCAGCAATACGTCCGGGACTAGGGTAGACATTCAGTACTTC
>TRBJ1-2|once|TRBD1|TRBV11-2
CASSFPWSRGRGQNYGYTF
TGTGCCAGCAGCTTCCCATGGTCCCGAGGCAGGGGGCAAAACTATGGCTACACCTTC
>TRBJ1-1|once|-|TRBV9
CASSVDGGEAFF
TGTGCCAGCAGCGTCGATGGAGGGGAGGCTTTCTTT
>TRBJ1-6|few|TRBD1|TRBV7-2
CASSPRTGGNSPLHF
TGTGCCAGCAGCCCTCGGACAGGGGGTAATTCACCCCTCCACTTT
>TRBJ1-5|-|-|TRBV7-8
CASSLWRAGSQQPQHF
TGTGCCAGCAGCTTATGGAGGGCAGGGTCTCAGCAGCCCCAGCATTTT
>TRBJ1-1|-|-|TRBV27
CASSLSGFLNTEAFF
TGTGCCAGCAGTTTATCCGGGTTTTTGAACACTGAAGCTTTCTTT
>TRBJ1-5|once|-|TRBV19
CASRPQNQPQHF
TGTGCCAGTAGGCCTCAGAATCAGCCCCAGCATTTT